The rows below give T cell receptor beta chains drawn from one sample of a study of T cells in Graves' hyperthyroidism and ophthalmopathy. TCRdb reprocessed the multiplex PCR reads with MiXCR, giving one entry per CDR3 protein. The data hold some 690,000 distinct CDR3 sequences, with roughly 17% observed a single time. The sample taken for sequencing was blood. Source of these receptors: a man aged 50 to 59 with Graves' hyperthyroidism. CDR3s include the opening cysteine and the closing phenylalanine or tryptophan. The order of the fields is D gene, V gene, clone size, J gene, CDR3 protein, CDR3 DNA. A D gene is named only where the DNA matches it firmly. Clone size is not always given. Where it is, it says once, few, many or a class for expanded clones.

D: .; V: TRBV10-2; size: many; J: TRBJ1-2; CDR3: CASSEPGGRKLSGGGYTF; DNA: TGCGCCAGCAGTGAGCCCGGGGGCCGGAAGCTATCGGGAGGCGGCTACACCTTC
D: TRBD1; V: TRBV6-5; size: few; J: TRBJ2-2; CDR3: CASSYREGTGETGEPFF; DNA: TGTGCCAGCAGTTACCGAGAAGGGACAGGGGAAACCGGGGAGCCGTTTTTT
D: .; V: TRBV12-3/TRBV12-4; size: many; J: TRBJ2-2; CDR3: CASSLAHLTGELFF; DNA: TGTGCCAGCAGTTTAGCGCATCTCACCGGGGAGCTGTTTTTT
D: .; V: TRBV7-2; size: few; J: TRBJ1-2; CDR3: CASSLVGGRLGGYTF; DNA: TGTGCCAGCAGCTTAGTTGGGGGGCGTCTAGGCGGCTACACCTTC
D: .; V: TRBV29-1; size: .; J: TRBJ1-4; CDR3: CSVELSRDGQKLFF; DNA: TGCAGCGTTGAGCTTAGCCGGGACGGGCAAAAACTGTTTTTT
D: TRBD1; V: TRBV2; size: many; J: TRBJ1-3; CDR3: CASSEEAGGGNTIYF; DNA: TGTGCCAGCAGTGAAGAGGCAGGGGGAGGAAACACCATATATTTT
D: TRBD1; V: TRBV25-1; size: few; J: TRBJ2-1; CDR3: CASSIPFLTGWHEQFF; DNA: TGTGCCAGCAGTATTCCCTTTCTGACAGGGTGGCATGAGCAGTTCTTC
D: .; V: TRBV12-3/TRBV12-4; size: .; J: TRBJ2-7; CDR3: CASSEGQLPEQYF; DNA: TGTGCCAGCAGTGAAGGACAGCTTCCCGAGCAGTACTTC
D: .; V: TRBV27; size: many; J: TRBJ2-1; CDR3: CASSLIGGVFGNEQFF; DNA: TGTGCCAGCAGTTTAATAGGGGGGGTTTTTGGCAATGAGCAGTTCTTC
D: TRBD2; V: TRBV7-2; size: many; J: TRBJ2-1; CDR3: CASSLGGRAVNEQFF; DNA: TGTGCCAGCAGCTTAGGCGGGAGGGCCGTTAATGAGCAGTTCTTC
D: .; V: TRBV12-3/TRBV12-4; size: many; J: TRBJ2-2; CDR3: CASSSIRGTNTGELFF; DNA: TGTGCCAGCAGTTCTATCAGGGGAACAAACACCGGGGAGCTGTTTTTT
D: TRBD1; V: TRBV24-1; size: few; J: TRBJ2-2; CDR3: CATGVAGTGGFGNTGELFF; DNA: TGTGCCACCGGTGTGGCGGGGACAGGGGGTTTCGGGAACACCGGGGAGCTGTTTTTT
D: .; V: TRBV19; size: many; J: TRBJ1-2; CDR3: CASSADSNYGYTF; DNA: TGTGCCAGTAGTGCGGACAGCAACTATGGCTACACCTTC
D: .; V: TRBV6-2/TRBV6-3; size: many; J: TRBJ2-7; CDR3: CASSYSKTSEQYF; DNA: TGTGCCAGCAGTTACTCGAAAACTTCCGAGCAGTACTTC
D: TRBD1; V: TRBV18; size: few; J: TRBJ1-4; CDR3: CASSSLQGAANEKLFF; DNA: TGTGCCAGCTCATCGTTACAGGGGGCGGCTAATGAAAAACTGTTTTTT
D: TRBD1; V: TRBV5-1; size: .; J: TRBJ2-7; CDR3: CASSLESWDRGLSYEQYF; DNA: TGCGCCAGCAGCTTGGAGAGTTGGGACAGGGGGCTTAGTTACGAGCAGTACTTC